Presented here are 21 T cell receptor beta chains from one specimen sequenced in a study of STAT3 mutations in large granular lymphocyte leukemia. Using immunoSEQ multiplex PCR, the repertoire was profiled, and TCRdb retains in-frame clones only, with some absent. Found here are about 9,000 clones, roughly 90% of them singletons; the top ten hold roughly 84%. The antigens for these receptors are not known. Study-level results: In T-cell large granular lymphocyte leukemia, about half of patients showed multiple immunodominant subclonotypes.

Sequenced: peripheral blood mononuclear cells. These TCRs come from a man older than 75 with T-cell large granular lymphocyte leukemia. Some clones in this sample may be carry-over from other donors' samples.

This chain uses TRBV18 with TRBJ2-4; TRBD1 agrees at 7 bases. CDR1 and CDR2 (germline): KGHSH, LQKENI. V was pared by 3 bases and J by 8 bases, with 4 bases of the junction left unmatched. There are 13 residues in the CDR3. CDR3 sequence reads: CASSPWQGDIQYF. The DNA of the CDR3 is TGTGCCAGCTCACCGTGGCAGGGGGACATTCAGTACTTC.

V gene TRBV7-9 combines with J gene TRBJ1-4; 8 positions agree with TRBD1. Germline CDR1 and CDR2: SEHNR and FQNEAQ (reference sequence). The trim removed 5 bases at V and 6 bases at J, leaving 11 bases unmatched. The CDR3 length is 16 residues. Here the CDR3 reads CASSAGQGATYEKLFF. DNA of the CDR3: TGTGCCAGCAGCGCCGGACAGGGTGCAACGTATGAAAAACTGTTTTTT.

Only one count was recorded for this clone. V gene TRBV5-4 combines with J gene TRBJ2-5; maybe TRBD2 (6 bases). This CDR3 is 14 amino acids long. Germline loops: CDR1 SGHNT, CDR2 YYREEE (reference sequence). V dropped 3 bases and J dropped 2 bases, with 11 bases sitting between them. As DNA, the CDR3 is TGTGCCAGCAGCTCGGGACTCCGGCAAGAGACCCAGTACTTC. Protein product: CASSSGLRQETQYF.

The chain has TRBV4-3 and TRBJ2-7; 9 nucleotides align to TRBD1. Germline loops: CDR1 LGHNA, CDR2 YSLEER. This CDR3 comprises 16 residues. V shed 1 base, J shed 6 bases, and the junction held 10 bases outside the gene matches. The CDR3 DNA sequence: TGCGCCAGCAGCCAAGCAGCGTGGGGACAGGGCCGCGAGCAGTACTTC. The encoded protein is CASSQAAWGQGREQYF.

The CDR3 here is CASSYLIGANYGYTF. DNA for the CDR3: TGTGCCAGCAGTTACCTAATCGGGGCTAACTATGGCTACACCTTC. This chain connects TRBV6-6 to TRBJ1-2; D not resolved. CDR3 size: 15 residues. Germline CDR1 MNHNY, CDR2 SVGAGI (reference sequence). The V end lost 2 bases, the J end lost 0 bases, and 10 bases lay between the germline ends.

This rearrangement joins TRBV5-7 to TRBJ1-2; TRBD1 matches 9 bases. TRBV5-7 is labeled an ORF, and its function is uncertain. V lost 2 bases, J lost 2 bases, and 4 bases stayed unmatched. CDR3 size: 15 residues. The CDR3 nucleotides are TGTGCCAGCAGCTTCCGGGGACAGGGAAACTATGGCTACACCTTC. Translation: CASSFRGQGNYGYTF.

J is TRBJ2-7 and V is TRBV9; D perhaps matches TRBD1 (6 bases). The V end was cut by 3 bases, the J end by 7 bases, with 8 bases between. Looked up from germline, CDR1 is SGDLS and CDR2 is YYNGEE. This CDR3 region has 11 residues. Here the CDR3 DNA reads TGTGCCAGCAGCGGAACAGGGGAGCAGTACTTC. It is translated as CASSGTGEQYF.

The V gene is TRBV6-6, the J gene TRBJ2-4, with TRBD2 identical over 14 bases. This CDR3 contains 13 residues. Unmatched junction bases numbered 1, after V lost 4 bases and J lost 11 bases. Germline values: CDR1 MNHNY, CDR2 SVGAGI (reference sequence). The CDR3 DNA reads TGTGCCAGCAGTTCGGGACTAGCGGGGGTTCAGTACTTC. Translating it yields CASSSGLAGVQYF.

This chain links TRBV4-2 with TRBJ2-7; D gene uncertain. CDR1 and CDR2 (germline): LGHNA, YNFKEQ. Trimming shortened V by 0 bases and J by 4 bases, and 13 bases separated the two germline ends. This CDR3 comprises 15 residues. The CDR3 DNA sequence: TGTGCCAGCAGCCAAGAGGCTAGTATTCCGTACGAGCAGTACTTC. Protein product: CASSQEASIPYEQYF.

The chain links TRBV18 to TRBJ1-5, with unresolved D. CDR3 length: 17 residues. V was shortened by 2 bases and J by 0 bases, with 14 bases between the two germline ends. The germline V gene has CDR1 KGHSH and CDR2 LQKENI. The CDR3: CASSPTVLIHSNQPQHF. CDR3 sequence (DNA): TGTGCCAGCTCACCAACGGTTCTCATTCATAGCAATCAGCCCCAGCATTTT. The variable domain in full, completed from reference TRBV18 and TRBJ1-5, reads NAGVMQNPRHLVRRRGQEARLRCSPMKGHSHVYWYRQLPEEGLKFMVYLQKENIIDESGMPKERFSAEFPKEGPSILRIQQVVRGDSAAYFCASSPTVLIHSNQPQHFGDGTRLSIL.

V usage is TRBV18 and J usage is TRBJ2-1; 7 positions agree with TRBD2. Germline CDR1 is KGHSH and CDR2 is LQKENI. The CDR3 has 16 residues. With V trimmed by 2 bases and J by 2 bases, 6 bases remained unmatched. The CDR3 bases are TGTGCCAGCTCACCAAGGGCGGCGGGAGCCTACAATGAGCAGTTCTTC. Residues: CASSPRAAGAYNEQFF.

The rearrangement links TRBV30 to TRBJ1-3; no firm D call. Germline values: CDR1 GTSNPN, CDR2 SVGIG (reference sequence). Trimming pared 2 bases from V and 0 bases from J, leaving 14 bases between. This CDR3 has 16 amino acids. CDR3 nucleotide sequence: TGTGCCTGGAGTCTATGGACCATCAACTCTGGAAACACCATATATTTT. Amino acids: CAWSLWTINSGNTIYF.

V gene TRBV30 combines with J gene TRBJ2-5; D could derive from TRBD1 or TRBD2 (6 bases each). The CDR3 consists of 12 residues. V was clipped by 7 bases and J by 2 bases, with 11 bases between them. Germline V gene sequence: CDR1 GTSNPN, CDR2 SVGIG (reference sequence). The CDR3 sequence: CAFGGPQETQYF. CDR3 nucleotides: TGTGCCTTCGGGGGCCCTCAAGAGACCCAGTACTTC.

The chain recombines TRBV18 with TRBJ2-5; D gene ambiguous. Germline CDR1 and CDR2: KGHSH and LQKENI. This CDR3 region has 13 residues. V was pared by 6 bases and J by 5 bases, with 13 bases between. CDR3: CASSEQNGETQYF. CDR3 nucleotides: TGTGCCAGCTCGGAACAAAACGGGGAGACCCAGTACTTC. Complete variable domain (other parts from reference TRBV18 and TRBJ2-5): NAGVMQNPRHLVRRRGQEARLRCSPMKGHSHVYWYRQLPEEGLKFMVYLQKENIIDESGMPKERFSAEFPKEGPSILRIQQVVRGDSAAYFCASSEQNGETQYFGPGTRLLVL.

The rearrangement links TRBV7-3 to TRBJ2-5, with D perhaps TRBD1 or TRBD2 (5 bases each). CDR3 length equals 15 residues. Germline assignment: CDR1 SGHTA and CDR2 FQGTGA. V lost 2 bases and J 5 bases, leaving 15 bases between the germline ends. This CDR3 reads CASSLVGAGGETQYF. The CDR3 region has the DNA TGTGCCAGCAGCTTAGTCGGGGCTGGCGGGGAGACCCAGTACTTC.

Concerning this clone: The junction shows a germline mismatch at one end, possibly a read error. The chain carries TRBV7-9 and TRBJ2-7; tentatively, D is TRBD2 (7 bases). The CDR3 sequence is 13 residues long. Per germline, CDR1 SEHNR and CDR2 FQNEAQ (reference sequence). CDR3 loop: CASTQGGADTVDF. In DNA, the CDR3 is TGTGCCAGCACCCAAGGGGGGGCCGACACCGTGGACTTC.

The chain uses TRBV9 and TRBJ2-1; 9 bases are shared with TRBD1. The CDR3 runs 15 residues. J lost 7 bases, V lost 0 bases, and 5 bases had no gene match. Germline assignment: CDR1 SGDLS and CDR2 YYNGEE. The CDR3 protein is CASSVEQGAGNEQFF. The DNA of the CDR3 is TGTGCCAGCAGCGTAGAACAGGGGGCAGGGAATGAGCAGTTCTTC.

The V gene is TRBV5-1, the J gene TRBJ2-5; D might be TRBD2 (6 bases). There are 15 residues in the CDR3. V lost 4 bases and J 4 bases, leaving 17 bases between the germline ends. Per germline, CDR1 SGHRS and CDR2 YFSETQ. CDR3 region: CASSDGLIAGETQYF. The CDR3 bases are TGCGCCAGCAGCGACGGACTAATAGCTGGAGAGACCCAGTACTTC.

The V and J genes are TRBV6-1 and TRBJ1-2; D gene unclear. CDR3 size: 15 residues. The V gene's germline CDR1 is MNHNS and CDR2 SASEGT. V shed 6 bases and J shed 2 bases, with 16 bases lying between them. CDR3 loop: CASSLTGRSNYGYTF. The CDR3 DNA sequence: TGTGCCAGCAGCCTTACTGGACGGTCCAACTATGGCTACACCTTC.

This chain joins TRBV4-3 and TRBJ2-1, with 9 positions matching TRBD1. Looked up from germline, CDR1 is LGHNA and CDR2 is YSLEER. Germline trimming cut 0 bases from V and 4 bases from J; bases unmatched to any gene: 1. The CDR3 loop spans 15 amino acids. In nucleotides, the CDR3 is TGCGCCAGCAGCCAAGATGGGACAGGGTACAATGAGCAGTTCTTC. Its translation is CASSQDGTGYNEQFF.

CDR3 residues: CASSGLGRHYGYTF. Written as DNA, the CDR3 is TGTGCCAGCAGCGGGTTGGGCCGTCACTATGGCTACACCTTC. The gene calls are TRBV9 and TRBJ1-2; D is unclear. The V end was cut by 3 bases, the J end by 3 bases, with 12 bases between. The CDR3 consists of 14 residues. CDR1 and CDR2 from the germline V gene are SGDLS and YYNGEE.